This TCR beta chain was sequenced in a study of lung T cells in sarcoidosis with Löfgren's syndrome (dated by TCRdb to 2017 to 2019). About the full investigation: Sarcoidosis was characterized as a granulomatous, predominantly pulmonary disease marked by accumulation of CD4+ T cells in bronchoalveolar lavage fluid. The repertoire analyses focused on Löfgren's syndrome patients.

A word on this clonotype: Its antigen is currently not known. Base qualities are not recorded, but no much larger clone differs from it by a single base.

CD4+ T cells collected through bronchoalveolar lavage were the source used for profiling TCR repertoires. CDR1 and CDR2 were assigned from the germline V gene as SQVTM and ANQGSEA. The CDR3 numbers 15 residues from cysteine through phenylalanine. The only DNA kept is the CDR3, 45 bases in frame from the first base. V loses 6 bases, J loses 1 base, and the germline ends lie 17 bases apart. Paper-wide results and their limitations: CDR3 motifs in TRAV12-1 and TRBV2 were reported to be shared across several Lofgren's syndrome patients, which suggests public CD4+ TCR repertoires. The study only suggested recognition of a sarcoidosis-associated antigen, and the antigen remained putative and unidentified. In alphabeta pairing analysis, TRAV12-1 was found to pair preferentially with TRBV2, and CDR3 homology was shown by the resulting paired TCRs. TRAV12-1 and TRBV2 were reported as the most expanded V gene segments in Löfgren's syndrome patients compared with control subjects.

The sequencing machine was an Illumina MiSeq. TCRdb reprocessing: public reads trimmed at Q25 with fastp, clones called with MiXCR, in-frame beta chains kept. Identical CDR3 protein sequences are pooled into one entry, listed with their most common genes and DNA. The sample has 15,000 to 25,000 distinct CDR3 sequences on record, around 20% of them singletons. Approximately 0.77% of the sample rests with the top ten. This sequence uses TRBV29-1 and TRBJ2-3; the D gene identity is not certain. What was sequenced was CD4+ T cells from bronchoalveolar lavage. This TCR was recovered from a human donor with sarcoidosis (Löfgren's syndrome or another form), or a control subject (not recorded which). The CDR3 corresponds to CSVLTRTLGTDTQYF. The DNA is as follows: TGCAGCGTGCTCACACGGACGCTGGGCACAGATACGCAGTATTTT.